Shown below are 28 T cell receptor beta chains from a single sample sequenced in a study of blood T cell repertoires in COVID-19. The data were produced by immunoSEQ multiplex PCR, yet TCRdb's version contains in-frame clones alone and is incomplete. The table has about 150,000 clones, roughly 78% seen once. Sequenced sample: PBMCs or T cells enriched from blood (not recorded which). Every receptor here comes from a woman aged 45-59 years who had recovered from COVID-19.

This chain connects TRBV15 to TRBJ1-1; D perhaps matches TRBD1 (6 bases). Trimming removed 4 bases from V and 0 bases from J, with 24 bases in between. The CDR3 has 19 amino acids. Looked up from germline, CDR1 is LNHNV and CDR2 is YYDKDF (reference sequence). The DNA of the CDR3 is TGTGCCACCAGCACCGGGATCGTAATGGGGGCGGGTATGAACACTGAAGCTTTCTTT. As protein: CATSTGIVMGAGMNTEAFF.

The chain links TRBV6-5 to TRBJ2-7; TRBD1 matches 8 bases. Germline loops: CDR1 MNHEY, CDR2 SVGAGI. The CDR3 has 15 amino acids. The V and J ends lost 4 bases and 7 bases, in that order; junction bases with no gene match: 12. The CDR3 reads CASSSRQGRVVEQYF. CDR3 coding DNA: TGTGCCAGCAGTTCCCGACAGGGGAGAGTCGTAGAGCAGTACTTC.

This clone has more than one count but fewer than ten. The chain uses TRBV3-1 (or the pseudogene TRBV3-2) and TRBJ1-2, with D possibly being TRBD1 (5 bases). CDR1 and CDR2 from the germline V gene are LGHDT and YNNKEL (reference sequence). This CDR3 is 14 amino acids long. V lost 1 base, J lost 7 bases, and 13 bases lay in between. In nucleotides, the CDR3 is TGTGCCAGCAGCCAAGGGTCCAGGGAAGGTGGCTACACCTTC. Its translation: CASSQGSREGGYTF.

The chain is built from TRBV4-1 and TRBJ2-1; TRBD2 agrees at 14 bases. Germline values: CDR1 MGHRA, CDR2 YSYEKL. V trimming: 1 base; J trimming: 5 bases; junction bases outside the gene matches: 7. The CDR3 is 18 residues long. In nucleotides, the CDR3 is TGCGCCAGCAGCCAAGTCTCGGGACTAGCGGGGGCGAACAATGAGCAGTTCTTC. Its translation is CASSQVSGLAGANNEQFF.

In this sample, this clone turned up a few times. The chain joins TRBV5-5 to TRBJ1-1; no clear D. CDR3 length: 13 amino acids. Trimming removed 2 bases from V and 3 bases from J, with 8 bases in between. Germline V lookup: CDR1 SGHKS, CDR2 YYEKEE (reference sequence). In DNA, the CDR3 is TGTGCCAGCAGCTTTTATCAGGACACTGAAGCTTTCTTT. This gives the protein CASSFYQDTEAFF.

The rearrangement joins TRBV5-1 to TRBJ1-4; 7 positions agree with TRBD1. Germline trimming cut 0 bases from V and 6 bases from J; bases unmatched to any gene: 2. CDR1 is SGHRS and CDR2 is YFSETQ in the germline V gene. CDR3 length: 14 amino acids. The CDR3 DNA reads TGCGCCAGCAGCTTGGAACAGGGGCATGAAAAACTGTTTTTT. Translation: CASSLEQGHEKLFF.

The rearrangement uses TRBV11-2 and TRBJ2-3; TRBD1 agrees at 11 bases. The V gene end was trimmed by 5 bases and the J gene end by 5 bases; junction bases not matched to a gene: 9. This CDR3 spans 16 amino acids. The germline CDR1 and CDR2 sequences are SGHAT and FQNNGV. The CDR3 nucleotides read TGTGCCAGCAGCCAGAAAAGGGACAGGGGGGGAGATACGCAGTATTTT. Residues: CASSQKRDRGGDTQYF.

The V gene is TRBV3-1 (or the pseudogene TRBV3-2), the J gene TRBJ1-6; 9 bases line up with TRBD1. J lost 10 bases, V lost 1 base, and 5 bases had no gene match. There are 15 residues in the CDR3. Germline values: CDR1 LGHDT, CDR2 YNNKEL (reference sequence). This CDR3 reads CASSQAGQGRSPLHF. CDR3 nucleotide sequence: TGTGCCAGCAGCCAAGCGGGACAGGGCCGGTCACCCCTCCACTTT.

CDR3 sequence reads: CASSPWAGINGYTF. CDR3 coding DNA: TGTGCCAGCAGCCCCTGGGCAGGGATCAATGGCTACACCTTC. The V and J genes are TRBV28 and TRBJ1-2; D possibly corresponds to TRBD1 (5 bases). The germline V and J ends were trimmed by 6 bases and 6 bases, with 17 bases remaining between them. The V gene's germline CDR1 is MDHEN and CDR2 SYDVKM. This CDR3 comprises 14 residues.

This chain uses TRBV11-3 with TRBJ1-1, with D possibly being TRBD1 (6 bases). The length of the CDR3 is 15 residues. Trimming shortened V by 5 bases and J by 1 base, and 14 bases separated the two germline ends. CDR1 is SGHNT, CDR2 YENEEA, per germline. CDR3 in amino acids: CASSVGTGSNTEAFF. The CDR3 DNA is TGTGCCAGCAGCGTGGGTACAGGGTCGAACACTGAAGCTTTCTTT.

The chain joins TRBV18 to TRBJ1-6; 11 nucleotides line up with TRBD1. From germline, CDR1 is KGHSH and CDR2 LQKENI. J lost 8 bases, V lost 3 bases, and 3 bases had no gene match. This CDR3 spans 15 amino acids. Here the CDR3 DNA reads TGTGCCAGCTCACCGGACAGGGGGCAATATTCACCCCTCCACTTT. Translating gives CASSPDRGQYSPLHF.

The chain recombines TRBV19 with TRBJ2-2; 8 positions match TRBD2. The CDR3 is made up of 16 amino acids. From germline, CDR1 is LNHDA and CDR2 SQIVND (reference sequence). The J segment lost 8 bases and the V segment lost 6 bases, leaving 14 bases of the junction unmatched. The CDR3 loop reads CASRQHSGALLGELFF. Written as DNA, the CDR3 is TGTGCCAGTAGACAACATAGCGGGGCCTTATTGGGGGAGCTGTTTTTT.

The CDR3 spells CASSQHSGYGYTF. CDR3 bases: TGTGCCAGCAGTCAACACAGCGGCTATGGCTACACCTTC. The rearrangement uses TRBV3-1 (or the pseudogene TRBV3-2) and TRBJ1-2; D ambiguous. Germline CDR1 LGHDT, CDR2 YNNKEL (reference sequence). Between the trimmed V and J ends, which lost 6 bases and 4 bases, there was a span of 12 bases. This CDR3 is built from 13 residues.

J is TRBJ2-3 and V is TRBV4-1, with no clear D. The CDR3 has 17 residues. The germline CDR1 and CDR2 sequences are MGHRA and YSYEKL. V was cut by 4 bases and J by 0 bases, with 17 bases left in between. The CDR3 DNA reads TGCGCCAGCAGCCTTTCTCCAGGCTCCTCTAGCACAGATACGCAGTATTTT. This encodes CASSLSPGSSSTDTQYF.

The sample holds one count of this clone. V usage is TRBV28 and J usage is TRBJ1-2; no clear D. The CDR3 runs 12 residues. The V end lost 6 bases, the J end lost 4 bases, and 9 bases lay between the germline ends. CDR1 MDHEN and CDR2 SYDVKM come from the germline V gene. CDR3 sequence (DNA): TGTGCCAGCAGCCTCGGGGTCTATGGCTACACCTTC. Its translation is CASSLGVYGYTF.

The chain combines TRBV24-1 with TRBJ1-2; no reliable D call. CDR1 KGHDR and CDR2 SFDVKD come from the germline V gene. The CDR3 spans 16 residues. Trimming removed 2 bases from V and 4 bases from J, with 16 bases in between. The CDR3 bases are TGTGCCACCAGTGATTCTACGGTCCACTTAACCTATGGCTACACCTTC. Protein sequence: CATSDSTVHLTYGYTF.

This clone was observed a handful of times. In DNA, the CDR3 is TGTGCCAGCAGTTTACGGGGGGCGCGAGCTTTCTTT. The encoded protein is CASSLRGARAFF. The V call is TRBV12-3 or TRBV12-4, the J call TRBJ1-1; D may be TRBD1 (6 bases). V lost 2 bases and J 10 bases, leaving 11 bases between the germline ends. The CDR3 totals 12 residues.

V usage is TRBV18 and J usage is TRBJ1-3; D unresolved. There are 13 residues in the CDR3. CDR1 and CDR2 (germline): KGHSH, LQKENI. Trimming cost V 2 bases and J 3 bases, with 5 bases left between them. The CDR3 DNA is TGTGCCAGCTCACCAGGAGTTGGAAACACCATATATTTT. It yields the protein CASSPGVGNTIYF. Looking up the rest from reference TRBV18 and TRBJ1-3 gives the full variable domain: NAGVMQNPRHLVRRRGQEARLRCSPMKGHSHVYWYRQLPEEGLKFMVYLQKENIIDESGMPKERFSAEFPKEGPSILRIQQVVRGDSAAYFCASSPGVGNTIYFGEGSWLTVV.

V and J are TRBV14 and TRBJ1-2; unclear D gene. Germline-derived CDR1 and CDR2 are SGHDN and FVKESK. The CDR3 extends over 11 amino acids. Trimming pared 6 bases from V and 6 bases from J, leaving 8 bases between. Here the CDR3 DNA reads TGTGCCAGCAGGCCGGCGGATGGCTACACCTTC. It translates to CASRPADGYTF.

V and J are TRBV7-6 and TRBJ1-5; D perhaps matches TRBD1 (6 bases). The germline V and J ends were trimmed by 1 base and 0 bases, with 10 bases remaining between them. The CDR3 extends over 16 amino acids. Germline V gives CDR1 SGHVS, CDR2 FNYEAQ. The DNA for the CDR3 is TGTGCCAGCAGCTTAGGAGGACAGTATAGCAATCAGCCCCAGCATTTT. This encodes CASSLGGQYSNQPQHF.

The sample holds a few counts of this clone. The rearrangement uses TRBV19 and TRBJ1-4; weak D call: TRBD1 (6 bases). This CDR3 has 17 residues. V was cut by 5 bases and J by 3 bases, with 19 bases left in between. Germline V gene sequence: CDR1 LNHDA, CDR2 SQIVND (reference sequence). Here the CDR3 reads CASSGSGTTRSNEKLFF. The CDR3 nucleotides read TGTGCCAGTAGTGGATCCGGGACAACTCGTTCTAATGAAAAACTGTTTTTT. Complete variable domain (other parts from reference TRBV19 and TRBJ1-4): DGGITQSPKYLFRKEGQNVTLSCEQNLNHDAMYWYRQDPGQGLRLIYYSQIVNDFQKGDIAEGYSVSREKKESFPLTVTSAQKNPTAFYLCASSGSGTTRSNEKLFFGSGTQLSVL.

V usage is TRBV19 and J usage is TRBJ2-7; weak D call: TRBD2 (6 bases). The CDR3 is made up of 16 amino acids. CDR1 and CDR2 from the germline V gene are LNHDA and SQIVND (reference sequence). V was clipped by 5 bases and J by 4 bases, with 21 bases between them. CDR3 bases: TGTGCCAGTAGTCGGGGGACCGGGACGATAATTTACGAGCAGTACTTC. Encoded protein: CASSRGTGTIIYEQYF.

CDR3 residues: CASSLQGTSNQPQHF. Written as DNA, the CDR3 is TGTGCCAGCAGCCTACAGGGGACTAGCAATCAGCCCCAGCATTTT. The rearrangement links TRBV16 to TRBJ1-5; TRBD1 matches 7 bases. The CDR3 has 15 residues. Germline lookup yields CDR1 KGHSY and CDR2 FQNENV. Trimming at V came to 4 bases and at J to 0 bases, leaving 3 bases not matched to a gene.

Remarks on this clone: A single base separates this from a much larger clone, so it may be a read error. The chain uses TRBV25-1 and TRBJ2-7; 9 bases agree with TRBD1. Germline CDR1 is MGHDK and CDR2 is SYGVNS. V trimming: 6 bases; J trimming: 3 bases; junction bases outside the gene matches: 6. The CDR3 runs 14 residues. CDR3 sequence: CASRPGTGIYEQYF. The CDR3 DNA reads TGTGCCAGCAGGCCCGGGACAGGGATCTACGAGCAGTACTTC.

This rearrangement joins TRBV11-2 to TRBJ1-3; D gene uncertain. Deletions cut 5 bases from V and 3 bases from J, with 5 bases between. The V gene's germline CDR1 is SGHAT and CDR2 FQNNGV. The CDR3 has 12 residues. In nucleotides, the CDR3 is TGTGCCAGCAGCCTCGGTGGAAACACCATATATTTT. The encoded protein is CASSLGGNTIYF.

In the case of this clone: No conserved phenylalanine or tryptophan is present at the end of the CDR3, so a read error is the likely explanation. Because the CDR3's place on the DNA is in doubt, the DNA is left out and the CDR3 is given as listed by TCRdb. The CDR3 sequence: CASSRATI. The gene calls are TRBV21-1 and TRBJ2-7; the table's TRBD2 call for D was not verified on the DNA. TRBV21-1 is described as a pseudogene. The CDR3 is 8 amino acids in total, end residues counted.

V is TRBV7-2 and J is TRBJ1-3; D call uncertain. Germline assignment: CDR1 SGHTA and CDR2 FQGNSA. V was shortened by 5 bases and J by 3 bases, with 11 bases between the two germline ends. The CDR3 is 14 amino acids. The CDR3 DNA follows: TGTGCCAGCAGCCAAAATACGGGTGGAAACACCATATATTTT. Residues: CASSQNTGGNTIYF.

The CDR3 protein is CASSFQGNSPLHF. The CDR3 nucleotides read TGCGCCAGCAGCTTCCAGGGAAATTCACCCCTCCACTTT. This sequence joins TRBV5-1 and TRBJ1-6, with D possibly being TRBD1 (5 bases). Germline assignment: CDR1 SGHRS and CDR2 YFSETQ. Trimming removed 2 bases at V and 7 bases at J, with 7 bases between. This CDR3 contains 13 residues.